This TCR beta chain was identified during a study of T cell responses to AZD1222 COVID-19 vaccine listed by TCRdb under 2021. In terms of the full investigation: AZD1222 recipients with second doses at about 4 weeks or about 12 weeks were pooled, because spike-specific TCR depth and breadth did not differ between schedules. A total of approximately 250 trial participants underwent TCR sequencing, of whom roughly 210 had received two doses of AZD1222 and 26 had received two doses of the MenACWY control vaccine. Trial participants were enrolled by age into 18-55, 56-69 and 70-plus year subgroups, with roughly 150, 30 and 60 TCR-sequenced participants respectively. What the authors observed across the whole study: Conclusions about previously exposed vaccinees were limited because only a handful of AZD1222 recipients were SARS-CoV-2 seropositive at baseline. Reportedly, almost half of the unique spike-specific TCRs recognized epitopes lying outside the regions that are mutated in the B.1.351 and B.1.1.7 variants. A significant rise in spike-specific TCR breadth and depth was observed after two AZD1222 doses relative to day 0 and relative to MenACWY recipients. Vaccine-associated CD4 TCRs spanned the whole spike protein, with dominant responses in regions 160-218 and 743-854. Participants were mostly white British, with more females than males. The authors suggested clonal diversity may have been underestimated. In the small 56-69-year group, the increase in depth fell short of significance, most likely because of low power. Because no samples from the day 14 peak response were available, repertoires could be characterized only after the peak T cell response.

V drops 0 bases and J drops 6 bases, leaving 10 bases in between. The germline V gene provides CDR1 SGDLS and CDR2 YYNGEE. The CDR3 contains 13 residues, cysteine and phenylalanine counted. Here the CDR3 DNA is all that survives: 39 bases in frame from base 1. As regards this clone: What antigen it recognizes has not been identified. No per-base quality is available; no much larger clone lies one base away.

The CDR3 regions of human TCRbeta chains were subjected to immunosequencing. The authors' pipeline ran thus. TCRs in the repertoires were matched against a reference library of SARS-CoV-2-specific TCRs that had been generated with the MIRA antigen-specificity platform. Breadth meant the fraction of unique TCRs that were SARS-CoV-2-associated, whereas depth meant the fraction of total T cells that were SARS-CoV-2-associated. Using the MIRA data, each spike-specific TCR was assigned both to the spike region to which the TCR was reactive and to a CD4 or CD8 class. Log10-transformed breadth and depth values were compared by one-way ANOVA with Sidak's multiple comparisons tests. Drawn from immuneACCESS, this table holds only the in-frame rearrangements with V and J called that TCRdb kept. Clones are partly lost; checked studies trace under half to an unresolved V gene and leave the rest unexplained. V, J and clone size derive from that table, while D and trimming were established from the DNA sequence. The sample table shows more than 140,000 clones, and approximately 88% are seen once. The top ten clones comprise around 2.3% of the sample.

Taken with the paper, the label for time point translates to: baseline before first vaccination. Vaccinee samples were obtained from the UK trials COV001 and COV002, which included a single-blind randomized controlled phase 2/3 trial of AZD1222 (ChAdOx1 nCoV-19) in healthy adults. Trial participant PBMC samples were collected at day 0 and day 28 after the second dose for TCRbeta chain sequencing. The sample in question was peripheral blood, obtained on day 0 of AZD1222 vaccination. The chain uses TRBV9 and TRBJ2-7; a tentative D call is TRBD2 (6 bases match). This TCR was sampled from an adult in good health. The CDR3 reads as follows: CASSVGGTGEQYF. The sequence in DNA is TGTGCCAGCAGCGTAGGCGGGACGGGCGAGCAGTACTTC. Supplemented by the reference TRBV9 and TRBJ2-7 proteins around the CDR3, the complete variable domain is DSGVTQTPKHLITATGQRVTLRCSPRSGDLSVYWYQQSLDQGLQFLIQYYNGEERAKGNILERFSAQQFPDLHSELNLSSLELGDSALYFCASSVGGTGEQYFGPGTRLTVT.